A selection of T cell receptor beta chains follows, all from one sample in a study of T cell changes during pregnancy in multiple sclerosis. This table comes from immunoSEQ multiplex PCR, and its TCRdb copy is limited to in-frame clones, with some not included. Of about 58,000 clones in the sample, about 90% are singletons; the top ten hold around 0.5%. Sample: CD4+ T cells from peripheral blood mononuclear cells, taken after pregnancy. The receptors originated from a female donor in good health, enrolled as a control in a pregnancy study. Each CDR3 is given with its conserved first and last residue. A D gene is named only where the DNA matches it firmly. Size tells how often a clone was seen (once, few, many) or the class of an expanded clone, and some rows leave it out.

size: -; D: TRBD2; J: TRBJ2-4; V: TRBV4-3; DNA: TGCGCCAGCAGCCAGCCCCTCGACGGGGGGGGCCTGGAAAACATTCAGTACTTC; CDR3: CASSQPLDGGGLENIQYF
size: -; D: TRBD2; J: TRBJ2-3; V: TRBV5-1; DNA: TGCGCCAGCAGCTTTCGGACTAGCGGGTACACAGATACGCAGTATTTT; CDR3: CASSFRTSGYTDTQYF
size: -; D: -; J: TRBJ1-2; V: TRBV4-2; DNA: TGTGCCAGCAGCCAAGGACGGCAGGGTGGCTACACCTTC; CDR3: CASSQGRQGGYTF
size: -; D: TRBD1; J: TRBJ2-7; V: TRBV10-3; DNA: TGTGCCATCAGTGAGTCACAGGGGGCATCCTACGAGCAGTACTTC; CDR3: CAISESQGASYEQYF
size: -; D: TRBD1; J: TRBJ2-1; V: TRBV7-2; DNA: TGTGCCAGCAGCTTTCTATCCACGGACAGGGCTTACAATGAGCAGTTCTTC; CDR3: CASSFLSTDRAYNEQFF
size: -; D: TRBD1; J: TRBJ1-3; V: TRBV13; DNA: TGTGCCAGCAGCTCGGGGACAGCCTCTGGAAACACCATATATTTT; CDR3: CASSSGTASGNTIYF
size: once; D: -; J: TRBJ1-5; V: TRBV9; DNA: TGTGCCAGCAGCGTAGGGGGGCGGAAGGATCAGCCCCAGCATTTT; CDR3: CASSVGGRKDQPQHF
size: -; D: TRBD1; J: TRBJ1-1; V: TRBV6-6; DNA: TGTGCCAGCAGTTCCACCGACAGGGGGCGCGGCACTGAAGCTTTCTTT; CDR3: CASSSTDRGRGTEAFF
size: -; D: -; J: TRBJ1-2; V: TRBV6-1; DNA: TGTGCCAGCAGTCACGAGGTTCCCGGCTACACCTTC; CDR3: CASSHEVPGYTF
size: -; D: TRBD1; J: TRBJ1-2; V: TRBV10-3; DNA: TGTGCCACCGGGGACAGCTATGGCTACACCTTC; CDR3: CATGDSYGYTF
size: -; D: TRBD1; J: TRBJ2-5; V: TRBV7-2; DNA: TGTGCCAGCAGCCGCAGAGCGGGACAGGGTTCGGAGACCCAGTACTTC; CDR3: CASSRRAGQGSETQYF